This entry features one T cell receptor beta chain sequence. What it recognizes is unknown. This CDR3 region has 18 residues. Germline trimming cut 5 bases from V and 3 bases from J; bases unmatched to any gene: 7. Germline CDR1 is SGHTA and CDR2 is FQGTGA. The assay covered 95,000 to 100,000 TCR templates per sample. Measured with immunoSEQ multiplex PCR; TCRdb has only the in-frame clones, and not every one. This table holds some 97,000 clones, 92% found once. This specimen belongs to a study of siplizumab effects on memory and regulatory T cells. General study points: In siplizumab cultures, the suppressive function of proliferating Tregs remained unconfirmed.

The chain recombines TRBV7-3 with TRBJ2-2, with TRBD2 matching over 15 bases. The clonotype was recovered from a human donor in good health. The sample taken for sequencing was Tregs sorted from blood. CDR3 sequence: CASSAGLAGGPYTGELFF. CDR3 DNA sequence: TGTGCCAGCAGCGCCGGACTAGCGGGAGGGCCTTACACCGGGGAGCTGTTTTTT.